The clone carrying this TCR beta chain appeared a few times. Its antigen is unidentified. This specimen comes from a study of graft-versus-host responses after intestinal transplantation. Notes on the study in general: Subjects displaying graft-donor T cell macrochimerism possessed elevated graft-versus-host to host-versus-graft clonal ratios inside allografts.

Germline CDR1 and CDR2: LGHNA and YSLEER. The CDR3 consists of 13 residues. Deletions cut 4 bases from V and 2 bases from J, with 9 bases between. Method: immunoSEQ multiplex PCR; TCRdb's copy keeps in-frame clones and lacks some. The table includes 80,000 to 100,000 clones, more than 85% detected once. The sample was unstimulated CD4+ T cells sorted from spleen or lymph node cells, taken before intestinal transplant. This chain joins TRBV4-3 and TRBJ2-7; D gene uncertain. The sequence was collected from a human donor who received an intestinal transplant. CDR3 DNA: TGCGCCAGCAGCCTCGCGGAACCCTACGAGCAGTACTTC. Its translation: CASSLAEPYEQYF.